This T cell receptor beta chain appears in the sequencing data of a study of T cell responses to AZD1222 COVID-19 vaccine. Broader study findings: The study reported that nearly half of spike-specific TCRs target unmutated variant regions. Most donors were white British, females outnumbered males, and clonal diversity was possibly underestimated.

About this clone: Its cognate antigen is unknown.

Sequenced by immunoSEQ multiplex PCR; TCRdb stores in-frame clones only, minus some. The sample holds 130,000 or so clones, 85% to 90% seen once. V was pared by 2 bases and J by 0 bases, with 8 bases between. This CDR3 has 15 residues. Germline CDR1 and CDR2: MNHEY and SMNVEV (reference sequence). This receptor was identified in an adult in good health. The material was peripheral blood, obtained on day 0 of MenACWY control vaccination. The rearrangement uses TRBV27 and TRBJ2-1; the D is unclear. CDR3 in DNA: TGTGCCAGCAGTTTAAGTAGAGGCTCCTACAATGAGCAGTTCTTC. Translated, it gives CASSLSRGSYNEQFF.